This TCR beta chain was profiled in a study of shared T cell receptors in the human thymus. From germline, CDR1 is SGHDT and CDR2 YYEEEE. The V end lost 0 bases, the J end lost 2 bases, and 12 bases lay between the germline ends. The CDR3 covers 15 residues. This clone was detected only a few times. The table came from immunoSEQ multiplex PCR; TCRdb's copy has only in-frame clones and leaves some out. The sample has approximately 580,000 clones, around 78% seen once. The same data also contributed to another study, on human thymus T cells. That source notes: Corrective cardiac surgery supplied the resected thymus tissue. It looked as if thymic and blood repertoires used V and J genes in a biased way. Thymic repertoires overlap heavily among unrelated individuals, related research has reported.

Sequencing used thymocytes. The TCR originated in a boy younger than two with a congenital heart defect. This chain links TRBV5-6 with TRBJ2-7; no definite D call. CDR3 sequence: CASSLARQAPYEQYF. CDR3 sequence (DNA): TGTGCCAGCAGCTTGGCCCGGCAGGCTCCCTACGAGCAGTACTTC.